Each of the 18 T cell receptor beta chains below was sequenced from the same sample in a study of PD-1 blockade in classical Hodgkin lymphoma. Using immunoSEQ multiplex PCR, the repertoire was profiled, and TCRdb retains in-frame clones only, with some absent. The profile covers approximately 28,000 clones, with 65% to 80% appearing a single time and roughly 0.52% taken by the ten largest. Time point reported: cycle 4 day 1 (C4D1), after five to seven weeks of nivolumab. Following autologous stem cell transplantation, relapse occurred in every patient, and exposure to brentuximab vedotin varied. Out of thawed PBMCs, magnetic negative selection purified CD4+ T cells. Specimen: CD4+ T cells from blood, collected before the fourth cycle of nivolumab. Receptors originate from a human donor with classical Hodgkin lymphoma.

The chain links TRBV6-5 to TRBJ1-3, with D perhaps TRBD1 (6 bases). Per germline, CDR1 MNHEY and CDR2 SVGAGI. The CDR3 runs to 16 residues. V lost 4 bases to trimming and J lost 0 bases, with 13 bases between them. CDR3 bases: TGTGCCAGCAGTTGGGGACACTTGGGCTCTGGAAACACCATATATTTT. Residues: CASSWGHLGSGNTIYF.

The chain is built from TRBV23-1 and TRBJ2-1, with a weak D call TRBD1 (6 bases). TRBV23-1 is reported as an ORF; its role is uncertain. The ends were cut back, 8 bases at V and 8 bases at J, with 19 bases in the middle. The CDR3 loop spans 14 amino acids. This CDR3 reads CASWDTRAPDEQFF. The CDR3 DNA is TGCGCCAGCTGGGACACGAGAGCGCCCGATGAGCAGTTCTTC.

This clone came up a few times. This chain uses TRBV15 with TRBJ2-3; D is undetermined. Germline V CDR1 and CDR2: LNHNV, YYDKDF (reference sequence). The CDR3 is 12 amino acids. V was shortened by 1 base and J by 4 bases, with 3 bases between the two germline ends. The CDR3 is CATSRVADTQYF. The CDR3 DNA sequence: TGTGCCACCAGCAGAGTAGCAGATACGCAGTATTTT. The variable domain in full, completed from reference TRBV15 and TRBJ2-3, reads DAMVIQNPRYQVTQFGKPVTLSCSQTLNHNVMYWYQQKSSQAPKLLFHYYDKDFNNEADTPDNFQSRRPNTSFCFLDIRSPGLGDTAMYLCATSRVADTQYFGPGTRLTVL.

J is TRBJ1-3 and V is TRBV5-1, with D perhaps matching TRBD1 (5 bases). Per the germline V gene, CDR1 is SGHRS and CDR2 is YFSETQ. V was clipped by 4 bases and J by 3 bases, with 8 bases between them. This CDR3 is built from 13 residues. CDR3 sequence reads: CASSGGVGNTIYF. The CDR3 DNA follows: TGCGCCAGCAGCGGGGGAGTTGGAAACACCATATATTTT.

The rearrangement uses TRBV18 and TRBJ2-2; 9 bases fit TRBD1. There are 14 residues in the CDR3. Germline values: CDR1 KGHSH, CDR2 LQKENI. Germline trimming cut 6 bases from V and 6 bases from J; bases unmatched to any gene: 5. The CDR3 DNA follows: TGTGCCAGCTCGCTTCACAGGGGGCCCGGGGAGCTGTTTTTT. Amino acid sequence: CASSLHRGPGELFF.

In its sample, this clone was seen once. This sequence joins TRBV19 and TRBJ1-2, with D possibly matching TRBD1 (6 bases). V was pared by 6 bases and J by 4 bases, with 12 bases between. In germline, CDR1 is LNHDA, CDR2 SQIVND (reference sequence). The CDR3 sequence is 13 residues long. The chain's CDR3 is CASRETGPYGYTF. CDR3 DNA: TGTGCCAGTAGGGAGACAGGACCCTATGGCTACACCTTC.

The chain couples TRBV28 to TRBJ2-4; no definite D call. Germline CDR1 is MDHEN and CDR2 is SYDVKM. The CDR3 covers 15 residues. V lost 1 base, J lost 1 base, and 8 bases lay in between. The CDR3 region is CASSLSQLAKNIQYF. CDR3 nucleotides: TGTGCCAGCAGTTTATCACAGCTGGCCAAAAACATTCAGTACTTC.

This clone occurred once. The chain links TRBV10-3 to TRBJ1-2; no clear D. The CDR3 has 16 residues. Looked up from germline, CDR1 is ENHRY and CDR2 is SYGVKD. V was cut by 0 bases and J by 4 bases, with 15 bases left in between. As DNA, the CDR3 is TGTGCCATCAGTGAGTCGGCGGGTGCGGTCCTCTATGGCTACACCTTC. Protein: CAISESAGAVLYGYTF.

Only a few counts were recorded for this clone. In DNA form, the CDR3 reads TGTGCCAGCAGCTTAGCTAGCGGCGAGCAGTACTTC. Translation: CASSLASGEQYF. The chain combines TRBV7-9 with TRBJ2-7; a weak D match, TRBD2 (6 bases). CDR1 SEHNR and CDR2 FQNEAQ come from the germline V gene (reference sequence). V lost 0 bases and J lost 6, with 6 bases in between. The CDR3 is made up of 12 amino acids.

This rearrangement joins TRBV30 to TRBJ2-1; TRBD2 aligns across 9 bases. V lost 5 bases to trimming and J lost 15 bases; unmatched junction nucleotides: 8. Germline V gives CDR1 GTSNPN, CDR2 SVGIG (reference sequence). There are 11 residues in the CDR3. The CDR3 protein is CAWGYSGRLFF. The CDR3 DNA is TGTGCCTGGGGGTACAGCGGGAGGCTGTTCTTC.

This clone was detected only once. The chain couples TRBV7-9 to TRBJ2-1; no clear D. Germline lookup yields CDR1 SEHNR and CDR2 FQNEAQ (reference sequence). Trimming took off 5 bases at V and 1 base at J, with 12 bases between the two ends. CDR3 length equals 15 residues. The DNA of the CDR3 is TGTGCCAGCAGCCCGCCGGGTACTTCCTACAATGAGCAGTTCTTC. Translation gives CASSPPGTSYNEQFF.

V usage is TRBV6-5 and J usage is TRBJ2-1; D is unclear. V gave up 0 bases and J gave up 4 bases, with 13 bases separating them. Germline assignment: CDR1 MNHEY and CDR2 SVGAGI. The CDR3 is made up of 16 amino acids. CDR3 protein: CASSYSSGGIYNEQFF. In nucleotides, the CDR3 is TGTGCCAGCAGTTACTCGTCGGGCGGAATATACAATGAGCAGTTCTTC.

The chain employs TRBV6-5 and TRBJ1-3; 7 nucleotides align to TRBD1. The ends lost 4 bases at V and 1 base at J; junction bases unmatched: 4. CDR1 and CDR2 from the germline V gene are MNHEY and SVGAGI. CDR3 size: 15 residues. CDR3 in DNA: TGTGCCAGCAGTTCTTTGACAGGGTCTGGAAACACCATATATTTT. Translated: CASSSLTGSGNTIYF.

The chain joins TRBV7-9 to TRBJ2-2; D unclear. Germline V gives CDR1 SEHNR, CDR2 FQNEAQ (reference sequence). The V and J ends lost 6 bases and 1 base respectively, with 12 bases between them. The CDR3 consists of 15 residues. The CDR3 DNA sequence: TGTGCCAGCAGTTATAACAGCCTGAACACCGGGGAGCTGTTTTTT. It is translated as CASSYNSLNTGELFF.

The J gene is TRBJ1-1, the V gene TRBV27; maybe TRBD1 (5 bases). The germline V gene encodes CDR1 MNHEY and CDR2 SMNVEV (reference sequence). CDR3 length: 18 amino acids. V gave up 3 bases and J gave up 1 base, with 21 bases separating them. The CDR3 spells CASSFTTLPGRGNTEAFF. DNA for the CDR3: TGTGCCAGCAGTTTCACGACCCTACCGGGGCGGGGGAACACTGAAGCTTTCTTT.

CDR3 sequence: CASSFVGTGANTGELFF. CDR3 coding DNA: TGTGCCAGCAGCTTTGTCGGAACAGGGGCGAACACCGGGGAGCTGTTTTTT. The V call is TRBV7-3, the J call TRBJ2-2; 7 nucleotides agree with TRBD1. With V trimmed by 3 bases and J by 0 bases, 7 bases remained unmatched. The CDR3 consists of 17 residues. Germline-derived CDR1 and CDR2 are SGHTA and FQGTGA.

The J gene is TRBJ2-3, the V gene TRBV11-2, with 8 bases fitting TRBD2. Germline V lookup: CDR1 SGHAT, CDR2 FQNNGV. The junction had 20 bases not matched to a gene; V was cut back by 5 bases and J by 7 bases. CDR3 size: 18 residues. The CDR3 bases are TGTGCCAGCAGCCTTCGGAGCGGGAGTAGTGGGGGGAATCATACGCAGTATTTT. Protein product: CASSLRSGSSGGNHTQYF.

The chain combines TRBV5-8 with TRBJ2-7; 7 bases map to TRBD1. In germline, CDR1 is SGHTS, CDR2 YDEGEE. The length of the CDR3 is 15 residues. Germline trimming cut 4 bases from V and 1 base from J; bases unmatched to any gene: 8. CDR3 residues: CASSETGLLSYEQYF. The DNA for the CDR3 is TGTGCCAGCAGCGAGACAGGGTTGTTGTCCTACGAGCAGTACTTC.